These 28 T cell receptor beta chains were all obtained from the same sample, sequenced in a study of identical twins. TCRdb independently ran MiXCR on the 5' RACE reads; one entry per CDR3 protein. This sample has about 520,000 distinct CDR3 sequences; roughly a fifth occur once, and the top ten carry 0.8% to 1%. These data are also associated with another study on T cells expressing NK-cell markers.

Sample: CD4+ T cells sorted from blood. All receptors come from a woman aged 18-29 years in good health.

The rearrangement joins TRBV5-5 to TRBJ2-7; D perhaps matches TRBD1 (8 bases). This CDR3 is 16 amino acids long. The germline V and J ends were trimmed by 5 bases and 3 bases, with 21 bases remaining between them. Germline CDR1 is SGHKS and CDR2 is YYEKEE (reference sequence). CDR3 loop: CASRKGGTGRVYEQYF. CDR3 DNA sequence: TGTGCCAGCAGGAAGGGAGGGACAGGAAGAGTCTACGAGCAGTACTTC. The complete variable domain, with remaining parts taken from reference TRBV5-5 and TRBJ2-7, reads DAGVTQSPTHLIKTRGQQVTLRCSPISGHKSVSWYQQVLGQGPQFIFQYYEKEERGRGNFPDRFSARQFPNYSSELNVNALLLGDSALYLCASRKGGTGRVYEQYFGPGTRLTVT.

The chain links TRBV12-3 or TRBV12-4 to TRBJ1-4; 9 bases align to TRBD1. The CDR3 has 14 amino acids. J lost 8 bases, V lost 5 bases, and 6 bases had no gene match. The CDR3 protein is CASSVTGGREKLFF. The CDR3 nucleotides are TGTGCCAGCAGTGTAACAGGGGGCCGGGAAAAACTGTTTTTT.

This clonotype has more than one count but fewer than ten. The chain uses TRBV20-1 and TRBJ2-7, with 9 bases lining up with TRBD2. In germline, CDR1 is DFQATT, CDR2 SNEGSKA (reference sequence). Trimming at V came to 1 base and at J to 2 bases, leaving 6 bases not matched to a gene. The CDR3 contains 15 residues. The CDR3 coding sequence is TGCAGTGCTAGAGCCCCTAGCGGGACCCCCTACGAGCAGTACTTC. Translating it yields CSARAPSGTPYEQYF.

This clonotype has just a few counts. The chain is built from TRBV20-1 and TRBJ2-3; TRBD2 is a possible D gene (7 bases). This CDR3 region has 13 residues. The germline V gene has CDR1 DFQATT and CDR2 SNEGSKA (reference sequence). As DNA, the CDR3 is TGCACTGGGAGGGACACGAGCACAGATACGCAGTATTTT. This translates into CTGRDTSTDTQYF.

In its sample, this clonotype was seen once. This chain joins TRBV3-1 and TRBJ2-7; the match to TRBD1 covers 9 bases. J lost 12 bases, V lost 3 bases, and 6 bases had no gene match. The CDR3 extends over 12 amino acids. Germline-derived CDR1 and CDR2 are LGHDT and YNNKEL (reference sequence). The CDR3 region is CASSHRTGVMYF. DNA for the CDR3: TGTGCCAGCAGCCACCGGACAGGGGTGATGTACTTC.

This clonotype turned up a few times. V gene TRBV5-6 combines with J gene TRBJ2-3; no reliable D call. CDR1 is SGHDT and CDR2 is YYEEEE in the germline V gene. There are 14 residues in the CDR3. Trimming took off 0 bases at V and 4 bases at J, with 9 bases between the two ends. The DNA for the CDR3 is TGTGCCAGCAGCTTGGCCCCGGGCCCAGATACGCAGTATTTT. Translation: CASSLAPGPDTQYF. The full variable domain, with the rest looked up from reference TRBV5-6 and TRBJ2-3, is DAGVTQSPTHLIKTRGQQVTLRCSPKSGHDTVSWYQQALGQGPQFIFQYYEEEERQRGNFPDRFSGHQFPNYSSELNVNALLLGDSALYLCASSLAPGPDTQYFGPGTRLTVL.

This clonotype was seen a few times. This rearrangement joins TRBV6-1 to TRBJ2-5, with 12 bases fitting TRBD2. The CDR3 has 16 residues. CDR1 and CDR2 (germline): MNHNS, SASEGT. V dropped 6 bases and J dropped 5; count of bases not matched to a gene: 10. The CDR3 is CASSSTSGSPRETQYF. CDR3 coding DNA: TGTGCCAGCAGCTCGACTAGCGGGAGCCCGCGGGAGACCCAGTACTTC.

Notes on this clonotype: The junction and the germline gene differ at one end; a read error may be behind it. The J gene is TRBJ2-1, the V gene TRBV29-1; 11 positions match TRBD2. Germline values: CDR1 SQVTM, CDR2 ANQGSEA. The length of the CDR3 is 13 residues. The CDR3 spells CSVESLAGGTVLF. CDR3 nucleotides: TGCAGCGTTGAAAGTCTAGCGGGAGGCACTGTCCTCTTC.

This chain joins TRBV20-1 and TRBJ1-1; D is unresolved. The CDR3 totals 11 residues. The V end was cut by 3 bases, the J end by 11 bases, with 13 bases between. Germline lookup yields CDR1 DFQATT and CDR2 SNEGSKA (reference sequence). CDR3 amino acids: CSASSRAEAFF. The DNA for the CDR3 is TGCAGTGCTAGCTCCCGGGCCGAGGCTTTCTTT.

This clonotype has only a few counts. The J gene is TRBJ2-5, the V gene TRBV20-1, with TRBD1 identical over 8 bases. Trimming at V came to 6 bases and at J to 9 bases, leaving 15 bases not matched to a gene. The CDR3 runs 14 residues. CDR1 DFQATT and CDR2 SNEGSKA come from the germline V gene (reference sequence). The CDR3 loop reads CSARPSGGEGPQYF. In DNA, the CDR3 is TGCAGTGCCCGGCCCTCAGGGGGCGAGGGTCCCCAGTACTTC.

This clonotype was seen a few times. The gene calls are TRBV5-1 and TRBJ1-6; no reliable D call. Germline V gives CDR1 SGHRS, CDR2 YFSETQ. V lost 0 bases and J lost 10, with 11 bases in between. There are 14 residues in the CDR3. The DNA of the CDR3 is TGCGCCAGCAGCTTGGTGAGATTGGGCTCACCCCTCCACTTT. It translates to CASSLVRLGSPLHF.

This clonotype was seen only once. This chain uses TRBV6-2 or TRBV6-3 with TRBJ1-1; perhaps TRBD1 as D (6 bases). The CDR3 sequence is 12 residues long. Germline V gives CDR1 MNHEY, CDR2 SVGEGT. Trimming stripped 9 bases from V and 3 bases from J, with 11 bases between. CDR3 nucleotide sequence: TGTGCCAGTGGACAGATTTACACTGAAGCTTTCTTT. Translation gives CASGQIYTEAFF.

V and J are TRBV29-1 and TRBJ1-4; D uncertain. This CDR3 has 14 amino acids. V was shortened by 4 bases and J by 2 bases, with 11 bases between the two germline ends. Germline V lookup: CDR1 SQVTM, CDR2 ANQGSEA. In DNA, the CDR3 is TGCAGCGTTGGCGGCCGGTCGACTAATGAAAAACTGTTTTTT. Protein: CSVGGRSTNEKLFF.

J is TRBJ1-1 and V is TRBV15, with D maybe TRBD1 (6 bases). V was clipped by 4 bases and J by 1 base, with 10 bases between them. The CDR3 sequence is 14 residues long. Germline CDR1 reads LNHNV; CDR2 reads YYDKDF (reference sequence). The CDR3 spells CATSTGQQNTEAFF. The CDR3 DNA is TGTGCCACCAGCACCGGACAGCAGAACACTGAAGCTTTCTTT. The variable domain in full, with the rest retrieved from reference TRBV15 and TRBJ1-1, is DAMVIQNPRYQVTQFGKPVTLSCSQTLNHNVMYWYQQKSSQAPKLLFHYYDKDFNNEADTPDNFQSRRPNTSFCFLDIRSPGLGDTAMYLCATSTGQQNTEAFFGQGTRLTVV.

A few counts support this clonotype. This chain joins TRBV7-2 and TRBJ2-7; 9 nucleotides match TRBD2. V gave up 5 bases and J gave up 5 bases; unmatched junction bases: 7. CDR3 size: 14 residues. Germline loops: CDR1 SGHTA, CDR2 FQGNSA. The CDR3 here is CASSQRAGGHEQYF. CDR3 nucleotides: TGTGCCAGCAGCCAAAGAGCGGGGGGCCACGAGCAGTACTTC.

The rearrangement uses TRBV6-1 and TRBJ2-1, with D possibly TRBD1 on 5 matching bases. Germline V gene lookup returns CDR1 MNHNS and CDR2 SASEGT. This CDR3 region has 13 residues. V lost 4 bases to trimming and J lost 13 bases, with 17 bases between them. Written as DNA, the CDR3 is TGTGCCAGCAGTGCCTCAGGGTTGGCTCGCCAGTTCTTC. Its protein is CASSASGLARQFF.

The table lists this clonotype with a few counts. The chain joins TRBV5-6 to TRBJ2-2, with no clear D. This CDR3 is built from 15 residues. The V end was cut by 1 base, the J end by 5 bases, with 12 bases between. Germline V gives CDR1 SGHDT, CDR2 YYEEEE. CDR3 DNA: TGTGCCAGCAGCTTGTTAGGCAGGCTGACCGGGGAGCTGTTTTTT. Its protein product is CASSLLGRLTGELFF.

This CDR3 reads CASSSGPQNTEAFF. The CDR3 DNA sequence: TGTGCCAGCAGCTCTGGACCCCAGAACACTGAAGCTTTCTTT. This chain uses TRBV5-6 with TRBJ1-1; no clear D gene. Deletions cut 3 bases from V and 1 base from J, with 10 bases between. This CDR3 has 14 residues. Germline loops: CDR1 SGHDT, CDR2 YYEEEE. Full variable domain (outside the CDR3, taken from reference TRBV5-6 and TRBJ1-1): DAGVTQSPTHLIKTRGQQVTLRCSPKSGHDTVSWYQQALGQGPQFIFQYYEEEERQRGNFPDRFSGHQFPNYSSELNVNALLLGDSALYLCASSSGPQNTEAFFGQGTRLTVV.

The gene calls are TRBV6-1 and TRBJ1-2; the D is unclear. The CDR3 has 14 amino acids. CDR1 is MNHNS, CDR2 SASEGT, per germline. The V end lost 7 bases, the J end lost 4 bases, and 16 bases lay between the germline ends. The CDR3 sequence: CASTWTRGGYGYTF. The CDR3 region has the DNA TGTGCCAGCACCTGGACGCGGGGTGGCTATGGCTACACCTTC.

The chain carries TRBV6-5 and TRBJ2-1; D may be TRBD2 (6 bases). The CDR3 length is 12 residues. V lost 5 bases and J 11 bases, leaving 13 bases between the germline ends. Germline lookup yields CDR1 MNHEY and CDR2 SVGAGI. The chain's CDR3 is CASSVPGLQQFF. The CDR3 DNA follows: TGTGCCAGCAGTGTCCCGGGACTCCAGCAGTTCTTC.

This clonotype was detected many times. This chain uses TRBV20-1 with TRBJ1-5, with a possible D match to TRBD1 (5 bases). The germline V and J ends were trimmed by 5 bases and 7 bases, with 12 bases remaining between them. This CDR3 has 12 amino acids. Per the germline V gene, CDR1 is DFQATT and CDR2 is SNEGSKA (reference sequence). The CDR3 nucleotides read TGCAGTGCTGGGGCAGGGCGACAGCCCCAGCATTTT. This translates into CSAGAGRQPQHF.

This clonotype was seen only a few times. The rearrangement joins TRBV5-1 to TRBJ1-5; a possible D gene is TRBD1 (5 bases). This CDR3 has 15 residues. Germline lookup yields CDR1 SGHRS and CDR2 YFSETQ. The germline V and J ends were trimmed by 4 bases and 7 bases, with 18 bases remaining between them. CDR3: CASSLGTAGFQPQHF. The CDR3 DNA reads TGCGCCAGCAGCCTAGGGACGGCCGGGTTCCAGCCCCAGCATTTT. The full variable domain, its missing parts supplied by reference TRBV5-1 and TRBJ1-5, is KAGVTQTPRYLIKTRGQQVTLSCSPISGHRSVSWYQQTPGQGLQFLFEYFSETQRNKGNFPGRFSGRQFSNSRSEMNVSTLELGDSALYLCASSLGTAGFQPQHFGDGTRLSIL.

The chain links TRBV12-3 or TRBV12-4 to TRBJ1-1, with D possibly matching TRBD1 (5 bases). The germline V and J ends were trimmed by 2 bases and 7 bases, with 23 bases remaining between them. This CDR3 has 17 amino acids. The CDR3 here is CASSLFVGDAPGGEAFF. CDR3 nucleotides: TGTGCCAGCAGTTTATTTGTGGGGGACGCACCGGGGGGTGAAGCTTTCTTT.

In its sample, this clonotype was seen a few times. J is TRBJ1-2 and V is TRBV7-9; D is unresolved. This CDR3 contains 12 residues. Deletions cut 5 bases from V and 6 bases from J, with 10 bases between. Germline CDR1 and CDR2: SEHNR and FQNEAQ (reference sequence). CDR3 sequence reads: CASSRGVDGYTF. CDR3 nucleotides: TGTGCCAGCAGCCGCGGGGTAGATGGCTACACCTTC.

The gene calls are TRBV4-2 and TRBJ2-1; the match to TRBD2 covers 11 bases. The trim removed 0 bases at V and 12 bases at J, leaving 10 bases unmatched. The CDR3 loop spans 16 amino acids. Germline V gene data show CDR1 as LGHNA and CDR2 as YNFKEQ. CDR3 bases: TGTGCCAGCAGCCAAGATAGACTAGCGGGGATACGCCGGCAGTTCTTC. It encodes CASSQDRLAGIRRQFF.

This sequence joins TRBV11-2 and TRBJ2-1, with D tentatively TRBD1 or TRBD2 (5 bases each). The CDR3 has 13 residues. V lost 5 bases to trimming and J lost 6 bases, with 11 bases between them. Germline CDR1 is SGHAT and CDR2 is FQNNGV. CDR3 sequence: CASSIGARNEQFF. CDR3 nucleotide sequence: TGTGCCAGCAGCATCGGGGCCCGCAATGAGCAGTTCTTC.

Regarding this clonotype: The CDR3 end shows no conserved phenylalanine or tryptophan, and so a read error is likely. The chain couples TRBV6-5 to TRBJ1-6, with a tentative D call TRBD1 (5 bases). This CDR3 has 15 residues. V dropped 0 bases and J dropped 6 bases, with 9 bases sitting between them. Germline V lookup: CDR1 MNHEY, CDR2 SVGAGI. The CDR3 coding sequence is TGTGCCAGCAGTTACTCTCACAGGTCTAATTCACCCCTCCACCTT. Its translation: CASSYSHRSNSPLHL.

J is TRBJ1-6 and V is TRBV6-1, with D tentatively TRBD1 (6 bases). The V end lost 6 bases, the J end lost 5 bases, and 17 bases lay between the germline ends. The CDR3 covers 16 residues. The germline CDR1 and CDR2 sequences are MNHNS and SASEGT. CDR3 coding DNA: TGTGCCAGCAGAGCACGCCAGGGGTTCGATAATTCACCCCTCCACTTT. Protein product: CASRARQGFDNSPLHF.